A selection of T cell receptor beta chains follows, all from one sample in a study of Graves' ophthalmopathy and Graves' hyperthyroidism. From the multiplex PCR reads, TCRdb called clonotypes with MiXCR, one entry per CDR3 protein. The table has over a million distinct CDR3 sequences, about 40% seen once. Sequenced: peripheral blood or thyroid tissue (not recorded which). The receptors shown here come from an adult man with Graves' hyperthyroidism. Each CDR3 is given with its conserved first and last residue. A D gene is named only where the DNA matches it firmly. Not all rows give a size; the values are once, few, many and, for expanded clones, a class.

TRBD1,NA,TRBJ1-6,TRBV15,CAISGQGDYSPLHF,TGTGCCATCAGCGGACAGGGGGACTATTCACCCCTCCACTTT
NA,many,TRBJ2-6,TRBV2,CASRGTYTARGANVLTF,TGTGCCAGCAGGGGGACATACACGGCGCGTGGGGCCAACGTCCTGACTTTC
NA,many,TRBJ2-6,TRBV12-3/TRBV12-4,CASQDSDSGANVLTF,TGTGCCAGCCAAGACAGCGATTCTGGGGCCAACGTCCTGACTTTC
NA,NA,TRBJ2-7,TRBV5-1,CASSPDSAGEQYF,TGCGCCAGCAGCCCGGACAGTGCCGGGGAGCAGTACTTC
TRBD1,few,TRBJ2-7,TRBV4-1,CASSSQGRTGVDEQYF,TGCGCCAGCAGCTCACAAGGAAGGACAGGGGTGGACGAGCAGTACTTC
NA,NA,TRBJ2-7,TRBV10-3,CSISAQSYEQYF,TGTTCCATCAGTGCCCAGTCCTACGAGCAGTACTTC
TRBD1,NA,TRBJ1-2,TRBV7-9,CASSSMTGGNYGYTF,TGTGCCAGCAGCTCTATGACAGGGGGAAACTATGGCTACACCTTC
NA,NA,TRBJ1-5,TRBV7-2,CASSVPGTFNQPQHF,TGTGCCAGCAGCGTTCCCGGGACATTTAATCAGCCCCAGCATTTT
TRBD1,many,TRBJ1-1,TRBV24-1,CATSSPTGNTEAFF,TGTGCCACCAGTTCACCGACAGGGAATACTGAAGCTTTCTTT
NA,NA,TRBJ1-6,TRBV27,CASSSSRGLGSPLHF,TGTGCCAGCAGTTCATCGAGGGGGTTAGGTTCACCCCTCCACTTT
NA,NA,TRBJ2-2,TRBV20-1,CSADTGDTGELFF,TGCAGTGCTGACACTGGGGACACCGGGGAGCTGTTTTTT
TRBD2,NA,TRBJ2-5,TRBV25-1,CASRTSGRTQETQYF,TGTGCCAGCCGGACTAGCGGGCGTACCCAAGAGACCCAGTACTTC
NA,many,TRBJ2-7,TRBV10-3,CAISPTEATYEQYF,TGTGCCATCAGCCCGACAGAAGCTACCTACGAGCAGTACTTC
NA,NA,TRBJ2-2,TRBV6-1,CASGYSLTMANRELFF,TGTGCCAGCGGTTACTCGTTGACTATGGCTAATCGGGAGCTGTTTTTT
NA,NA,TRBJ2-7,TRBV20-1,CSAPGDSPYEQYF,TGCAGTGCCCCGGGGGACAGCCCCTACGAGCAGTACTTC
TRBD2,few,TRBJ2-5,TRBV4-2,CASSHELAGGQITQETQYF,TGTGCCAGCAGCCACGAACTAGCGGGGGGACAGATAACCCAAGAGACCCAGTACTTC
NA,once,TRBJ2-5,TRBV2,CASWWGPQETQYF,TGTGCCAGCTGGTGGGGTCCCCAAGAGACCCAGTACTTC
NA,many,TRBJ1-1,TRBV6-6,CASSYPEQENEAFF,TGTGCCAGCAGTTACCCCGAACAGGAGAACGAAGCTTTCTTT
NA,many,TRBJ2-5,TRBV7-8,CASSLGAGRTQYF,TGTGCCAGCAGCTTAGGGGCAGGGAGGACCCAGTACTTC
TRBD1,NA,TRBJ1-1,TRBV10-2,CASNPGQGAMTEAFF,TGCGCCAGCAATCCGGGACAGGGGGCGATGACTGAAGCTTTCTTT
TRBD1,NA,TRBJ2-5,TRBV29-1,CSVEVGTGGHTQYF,TGCAGCGTTGAAGTTGGGACAGGGGGCCACACCCAGTACTTC
NA,once,TRBJ1-4,TRBV5-1,CASSRQLEDATNEKLFF,TGCGCCAGCAGCCGACAACTGGAAGATGCGACTAATGAAAAACTGTTTTTT